This T cell receptor (beta chain) was captured by sequencing in a study of blood T cell repertoires in COVID-19. The V and J ends lost 1 base and 4 bases, in that order; junction bases with no gene match: 7. Germline V lookup: CDR1 MNHEY, CDR2 SVGAGI. There are 16 residues in the CDR3. TCRdb's table, derived via immunoSEQ multiplex PCR, lists solely in-frame clones and lacks some. In the table there are roughly 91,000 clones, more than 60% of which are singletons. The clonotype was recovered from a man between 70 and 80 years old with acute or convalescent COVID-19. Sequenced: peripheral blood. The gene calls are TRBV6-5 and TRBJ1-2, with 9 bases fitting TRBD1. CDR3 loop: CASSYYKGTGSYGYTF. For the CDR3, the DNA is TGTGCCAGCAGTTACTACAAAGGGACAGGGAGCTATGGCTACACCTTC.